Following are 16 T cell receptor beta chains from one sample sequenced in a study of identical twins. TCRdb called the 5' RACE reads again in MiXCR, with one record for every CDR3 protein. The sample shows around 650,000 distinct CDR3 sequences, 7.1% of them seen only once. These data were likewise used in another study, on yellow fever vaccine responses in identical twins.

The sequencing input was PBMCs. These receptors came from a woman younger than 30 in good health.

In its sample, this clonotype was seen a few times. The chain couples TRBV28 to TRBJ2-7; maybe TRBD2 (6 bases). The CDR3 sequence is 13 residues long. Trimming removed 5 bases at V and 6 bases at J, with 14 bases between. Germline V CDR1 and CDR2: MDHEN, SYDVKM. In DNA, the CDR3 is TGTGCCAGCAGTGAGACTAGAGCGGCCGAGCAGTACTTC. Amino acid sequence: CASSETRAAEQYF.

This clonotype was recorded a few times. The V and J genes are TRBV4-2 and TRBJ2-2, with 8 positions matching TRBD2. With 1 base clipped from V and 3 bases from J, the junction kept 4 bases outside the gene matches. Per germline, CDR1 LGHNA and CDR2 YNFKEQ. The CDR3 loop spans 16 amino acids. CDR3 protein: CASSQAALADTGELFF. The DNA of the CDR3 is TGTGCCAGCAGCCAAGCTGCACTAGCGGACACCGGGGAGCTGTTTTTT.

The CDR3 here is CASRTSGASYEQYV. CDR3 nucleotide sequence: TGTGCCAGCAGGACTAGCGGGGCCTCCTACGAGCAGTACGTC. The rearrangement joins TRBV28 to TRBJ2-7; 11 bases agree with TRBD2. This CDR3 has 14 residues. After removal of 6 bases from V and 0 bases from J, the junction contained 1 base not matched to a gene. CDR1 is MDHEN, CDR2 SYDVKM, per germline.

There are many counts of this clonotype. The gene calls are TRBV7-9 and TRBJ1-1; D may be TRBD1 (5 bases). CDR1 SEHNR and CDR2 FQNEAQ come from the germline V gene (reference sequence). V lost 5 bases to trimming and J lost 6 bases, with 13 bases between them. The CDR3 is 13 residues long. CDR3 in amino acids: CASSPREGPEAFF. The CDR3 region has the DNA TGTGCCAGCAGCCCCCGTGAGGGGCCTGAAGCTTTCTTT.

This clonotype has more than one count but fewer than ten. The chain is built from TRBV3-1 and TRBJ2-5, with D unclear. The CDR3 is made up of 13 amino acids. Per germline, CDR1 LGHDT and CDR2 YNNKEL (reference sequence). The germline V and J ends were trimmed by 5 bases and 5 bases, with 12 bases remaining between them. The CDR3 loop reads CASSTSGWETQYF. As DNA, the CDR3 is TGTGCCAGCAGCACCTCGGGTTGGGAGACCCAGTACTTC.

This chain links TRBV3-1 with TRBJ2-5, with D possibly matching TRBD2 (7 bases). The CDR3 loop spans 19 amino acids. V was trimmed by 0 bases and J by 4 bases, leaving 24 bases between them. Germline values: CDR1 LGHDT, CDR2 YNNKEL (reference sequence). The CDR3 reads CASSQDTLAGAQRGETQYF. The CDR3 bases are TGTGCCAGCAGCCAAGATACTTTGGCGGGGGCTCAGAGGGGAGAGACCCAGTACTTC.

Ten or more counts support this clonotype. The chain couples TRBV7-9 to TRBJ2-7; weak D call: TRBD2 (6 bases). The CDR3 totals 17 residues. Germline V gives CDR1 SEHNR, CDR2 FQNEAQ (reference sequence). The V end lost 5 bases, the J end lost 2 bases, and 22 bases lay between the germline ends. CDR3 in amino acids: CASSPRVGGIGTYEQYF. The CDR3 coding sequence is TGTGCCAGCAGCCCCCGGGTTGGGGGGATTGGCACCTACGAGCAGTACTTC.

This clonotype was detected ten times or more. The chain employs TRBV12-5 and TRBJ1-1; D unclear. The CDR3 is made up of 11 amino acids. Germline V CDR1 and CDR2: LGHNT, FRNRAP. Between the trimmed V and J ends, which lost 3 bases and 4 bases, there was a span of 3 bases. The CDR3 DNA reads as TGTGCTAGTGGTTTAGGCACTGAAGCTTTCTTT. It codes for CASGLGTEAFF.

The sample holds many counts of this clonotype. The J gene is TRBJ2-1, the V gene TRBV6-5; the D gene is possibly TRBD1 (6 bases). Trimming took off 4 bases at V and 4 bases at J, with 11 bases between the two ends. The length of the CDR3 is 14 residues. The V gene's germline CDR1 is MNHEY and CDR2 SVGAGI. CDR3 DNA: TGTGCCAGCAGTTCCCCGGACAGTTACAATGAGCAGTTCTTC. Translated, it gives CASSSPDSYNEQFF.

This clonotype showed up many times. This sequence joins TRBV15 and TRBJ2-3; D remains ambiguous. V was trimmed by 6 bases and J by 8 bases, leaving 12 bases between them. Per germline, CDR1 LNHNV and CDR2 YYDKDF (reference sequence). This CDR3 region has 12 residues. CDR3 DNA sequence: TGTGCCACCAGTCAGGACCGTGGTACGCAGTATTTT. It translates to CATSQDRGTQYF. Drawing the rest from reference TRBV15 and TRBJ2-3, the complete variable domain is DAMVIQNPRYQVTQFGKPVTLSCSQTLNHNVMYWYQQKSSQAPKLLFHYYDKDFNNEADTPDNFQSRRPNTSFCFLDIRSPGLGDTAMYLCATSQDRGTQYFGPGTRLTVL.

This clonotype occurred a few times. The chain carries TRBV12-3 or TRBV12-4 and TRBJ1-1, with TRBD1 as a possible D gene (5 bases). The CDR3 spans 15 residues. V was cut by 4 bases and J by 2 bases, with 14 bases left in between. For the CDR3, the DNA is TGTGCCAGCAGTTATATGGGGCCCCTTAACACTGAAGCTTTCTTT. The encoded protein is CASSYMGPLNTEAFF.

This clonotype was found many times. The genes are TRBV7-6 and TRBJ2-1, with 9 bases fitting TRBD2. J gave up 0 bases and V 5 bases, and 5 bases lay outside the gene matches. The CDR3 contains 16 residues. Germline CDR1 and CDR2: SGHVS and FNYEAQ. CDR3 nucleotides: TGTGCCAGCAGCCCGCTTAGCGGGAGCTCCTACAATGAGCAGTTCTTC. Protein product: CASSPLSGSSYNEQFF. The variable domain in full, completed from reference TRBV7-6 and TRBJ2-1, reads GAGVSQSPRYKVTKRGQDVALRCDPISGHVSLYWYRQALGQGPEFLTYFNYEAQQDKSGLPNDRFSAERPEGSISTLTIQRTEQRDSAMYRCASSPLSGSSYNEQFFGPGTRLTVL.

This clonotype has more than one count but fewer than ten. The chain is built from TRBV11-2 and TRBJ1-6; 8 bases line up with TRBD1. Per the germline V gene, CDR1 is SGHAT and CDR2 is FQNNGV. This CDR3 comprises 15 residues. V gave up 4 bases and J gave up 10 bases; unmatched junction bases: 9. Written as DNA, the CDR3 is TGTGCCAGCAGCTCACAGGGGGAGATGGCATCACCCCTCCACTTT. Translated: CASSSQGEMASPLHF.

The CDR3, as DNA: TGTGCCACCAGTAATGGGATTACCACAGATACGCAGTATTTT. It yields the protein CATSNGITTDTQYF. The V gene is TRBV24-1, the J gene TRBJ2-3; no firm D call. The CDR3 covers 14 residues. Germline assignment: CDR1 KGHDR and CDR2 SFDVKD. The V end lost 6 bases, the J end lost 2 bases, and 11 bases lay between the germline ends.

This clonotype was seen a few times. The rearrangement links TRBV27 to TRBJ2-1; D might be TRBD1 (5 bases). The CDR3 spans 15 residues. V was cut by 6 bases and J by 8 bases, with 20 bases left in between. Germline assignment: CDR1 MNHEY and CDR2 SMNVEV (reference sequence). In DNA, the CDR3 is TGTGCCAGCAGCCCAGGGCAGTGGACCGTATATGAGCAGTTCTTC. Its protein is CASSPGQWTVYEQFF.

This clonotype has at least ten counts. The V gene is TRBV4-1, the J gene TRBJ1-1; D not resolved. Trimming shortened V by 0 bases and J by 5 bases, and 13 bases separated the two germline ends. The CDR3 spans 15 residues. Germline V CDR1 and CDR2: MGHRA, YSYEKL. The CDR3 DNA reads TGCGCCAGCAGCCAAGACGGGCATCTGTGGACTGAAGCTTTCTTT. Protein sequence: CASSQDGHLWTEAFF.